This TCR beta chain originates from a study of graft-versus-host responses after intestinal transplantation. For the study at large: Multivisceral, liver-intestinal, or isolated intestinal grafts were transplanted into recipients.

Turning to this clone: No antigen is known for it.

Study results and limitations: Peak levels of circulating GvH clones tracked with early post-transplant HvG declines.

Method: immunoSEQ multiplex PCR; TCRdb's copy keeps in-frame clones and lacks some. The sample yields tens of thousands of clones, around 87% seen once. Germline values: CDR1 MNHEY, CDR2 SVGAGI. V was cut by 2 bases and J by 4 bases, with 8 bases left in between. This CDR3 region has 13 residues. The receptor was isolated from a human donor who was the organ donor for an intestinal transplant. V usage is TRBV6-5 and J usage is TRBJ1-2, with D uncertain. The sequencing here drew on unstimulated CD8+ T cells sorted from spleen or lymph node cells, taken before transplant. The CDR3 protein is CASSYGGLYGYTF. In nucleotides, the CDR3 is TGTGCCAGCAGTTACGGCGGCCTCTATGGCTACACCTTC.